The present T cell receptor beta chain was sequenced within a study of T-cell reconstitution after alpha-beta-depleted transplantation in children. In this sample, this clonotype turned up a few times. Unique molecular identifiers were used in preparing the TCRbeta library. TCRdb reprocessed the PCR reads with MiXCR, giving one entry per CDR3 protein. The sample consists of about 610,000 distinct CDR3 sequences, approximately 10% of them appearing once. The starting material was PBMCs from the stem cell graft donor, obtained from the stem cell graft. The receptor comes from a human donor who donated a stem cell graft to a child with acute myeloid leukemia.

CDR3 loop: CSGGLAGGFFNEQFF. CDR3 nucleotide sequence: TGCAGCGGTGGACTAGCGGGAGGATTTTTCAATGAGCAGTTCTTC. The V gene is TRBV29-1, the J gene TRBJ2-1, with TRBD2 identical over 14 bases. This CDR3 has 15 residues. Losses at the gene ends were 7 bases for V and 6 bases for J; bases not matched to a gene: 8. Germline lookup yields CDR1 SQVTM and CDR2 ANQGSEA.